This TCR beta chain was profiled in a study of TIL therapy for anti-PD-1-resistant metastatic lung cancer. The overall study: Tumors were harvested before any PD-1/PD-L1 blockade.

CDR3 size: 14 residues. V was cut by 6 bases and J by 0 bases, with 12 bases left in between. Germline assignment: CDR1 LNHDA and CDR2 SQIVND (reference sequence). Time point: pre-treatment sample, taken before nivolumab and TIL therapy. This was the immunoSEQ v3 assay. Survey-level samples got 1.5 million to 2 million read pairs; deep-level samples got roughly 4.5-6.5 million. The assay was immunoSEQ multiplex PCR, and TCRdb's table has in-frame clones only and misses some. The table shows tens of thousands of clones, with roughly 78% occurring only once. The V and J genes are TRBV19 and TRBJ2-7; unclear D gene. The clonotype was recovered from a woman aged 30-79 years with non-small cell lung cancer. The sample consisted of blood, taken at baseline. CDR3 residues: CASRSTALSYEQYF. The CDR3 DNA sequence: TGTGCCAGTAGATCTACAGCGCTCTCCTACGAGCAGTACTTC.